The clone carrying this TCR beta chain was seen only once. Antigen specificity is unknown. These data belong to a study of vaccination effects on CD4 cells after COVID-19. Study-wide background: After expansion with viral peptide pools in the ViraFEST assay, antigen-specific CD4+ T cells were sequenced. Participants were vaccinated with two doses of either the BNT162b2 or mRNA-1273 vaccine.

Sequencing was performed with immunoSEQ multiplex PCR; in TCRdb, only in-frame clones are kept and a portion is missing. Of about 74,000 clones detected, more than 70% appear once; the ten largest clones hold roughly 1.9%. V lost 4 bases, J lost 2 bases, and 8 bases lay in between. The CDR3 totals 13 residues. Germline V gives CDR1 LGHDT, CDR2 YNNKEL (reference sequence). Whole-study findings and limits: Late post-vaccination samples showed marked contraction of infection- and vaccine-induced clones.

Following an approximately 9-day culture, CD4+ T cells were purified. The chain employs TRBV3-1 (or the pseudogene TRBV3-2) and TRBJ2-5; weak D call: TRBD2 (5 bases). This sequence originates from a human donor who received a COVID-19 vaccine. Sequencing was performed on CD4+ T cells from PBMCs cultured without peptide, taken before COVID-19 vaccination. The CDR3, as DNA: TGTGCCAGCAGCCGAAGCGGACAAGAGACCCAGTACTTC. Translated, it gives CASSRSGQETQYF.